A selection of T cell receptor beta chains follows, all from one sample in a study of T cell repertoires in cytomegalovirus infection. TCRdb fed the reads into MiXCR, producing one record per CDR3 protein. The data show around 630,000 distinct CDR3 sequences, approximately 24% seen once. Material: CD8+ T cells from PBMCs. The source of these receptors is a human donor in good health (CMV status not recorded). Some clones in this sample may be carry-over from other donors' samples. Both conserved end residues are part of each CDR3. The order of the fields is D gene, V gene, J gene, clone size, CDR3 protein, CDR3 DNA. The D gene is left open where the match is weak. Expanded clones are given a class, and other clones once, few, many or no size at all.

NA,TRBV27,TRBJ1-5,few,CASSLRQHSNQPQHF,TGTGCCAGCAGTTTACGACAACATAGCAATCAGCCCCAGCATTTT
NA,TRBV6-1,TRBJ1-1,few,CASSPQGFNMGNTEAFF,TGTGCCAGCAGTCCCCAAGGTTTCAATATGGGAAACACTGAAGCTTTCTTT
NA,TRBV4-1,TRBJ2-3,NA,CASSPLGAGNTDTQYF,TGCGCCAGCAGCCCCCTAGGGGCAGGGAACACAGATACGCAGTATTTT
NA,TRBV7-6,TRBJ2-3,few,CASSPSSSPSTDTQYF,TGTGCCAGCAGCCCGTCGTCGTCTCCTAGCACAGATACGCAGTATTTT
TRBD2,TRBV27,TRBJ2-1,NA,CASSLLSRLAGGYHNEQFF,TGTGCCAGCAGTTTGTTGTCTCGACTAGCGGGGGGGTACCACAATGAGCAGTTCTTC
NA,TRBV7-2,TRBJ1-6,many,CASSLGLSPLHF,TGTGCCAGCAGCCTGGGACTCTCACCCCTCCACTTT
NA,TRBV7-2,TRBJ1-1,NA,CASSLDRRVTEAFF,TGTGCCAGCAGCTTAGACAGGAGGGTTACTGAAGCTTTCTTT
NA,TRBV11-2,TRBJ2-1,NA,CASSLDLRVPRSSNEQFF,TGTGCCAGCAGCTTAGATCTTCGTGTCCCCCGTAGTAGCAATGAGCAGTTCTTC
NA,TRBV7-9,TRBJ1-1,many,CASSPEAGSKNTEAFF,TGTGCCAGCAGCCCTGAGGCGGGGAGCAAGAACACTGAAGCTTTCTTT
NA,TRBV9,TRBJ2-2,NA,CASSVAGTPNTGELFF,TGTGCCAGCAGCGTAGCCGGGACTCCTAACACCGGGGAGCTGTTTTTT
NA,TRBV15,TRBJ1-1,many,CATSRAGNTEAFF,TGTGCCACCAGCAGAGCTGGGAACACTGAAGCTTTCTTT
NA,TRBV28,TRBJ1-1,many,CASSYAGLQNTEAFF,TGTGCCAGCAGTTATGCCGGACTCCAGAACACTGAAGCTTTCTTT
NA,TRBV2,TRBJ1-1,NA,CASSGSSDLNTEAFF,TGTGCCAGCAGTGGGAGTTCCGACCTGAACACTGAAGCTTTCTTT
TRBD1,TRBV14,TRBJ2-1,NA,CASSQGTGIWNEQFF,TGTGCCAGCAGCCAGGGGACAGGGATTTGGAATGAGCAGTTCTTC
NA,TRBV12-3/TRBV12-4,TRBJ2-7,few,CASSLVYSGDYEQYF,TGTGCCAGCAGTTTAGTGTACTCAGGGGACTACGAGCAGTACTTC
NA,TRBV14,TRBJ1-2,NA,CASSQINGLNYGYTF,TGTGCCAGCAGCCAGATAAACGGACTTAACTATGGCTACACCTTC
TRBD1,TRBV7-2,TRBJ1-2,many,CASSPWDRGSGYGYTF,TGTGCCAGCAGCCCCTGGGACAGGGGGTCTGGCTATGGCTACACCTTC
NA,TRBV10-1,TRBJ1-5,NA,CASSDFGEPQHF,TGCGCCAGCAGCGATTTTGGGGAGCCCCAGCATTTT
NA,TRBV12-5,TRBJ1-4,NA,CASGFGRNEKLFF,TGTGCTAGTGGTTTCGGCAGGAATGAAAAACTGTTTTTT
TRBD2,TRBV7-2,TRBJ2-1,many,CASSLEAGEEQFF,TGTGCCAGCAGCTTAGAAGCGGGGGAAGAGCAGTTCTTC
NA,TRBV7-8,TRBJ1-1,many,CASSLDSDYTEAFF,TGTGCCAGCAGCTTGGACAGTGACTACACTGAAGCTTTCTTT
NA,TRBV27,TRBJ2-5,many,CASRRGETQYF,TGTGCCAGCAGAAGGGGAGAGACCCAGTACTTC
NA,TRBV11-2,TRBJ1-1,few,CASSPWSENTEAFF,TGTGCCAGCAGCCCCTGGTCTGAGAACACTGAAGCTTTCTTT
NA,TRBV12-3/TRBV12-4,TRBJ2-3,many,CASSSSDGTQADTQYF,TGTGCCAGCAGTTCGAGCGACGGGACCCAAGCCGATACGCAGTATTTT
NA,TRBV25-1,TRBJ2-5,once,CASSEFGAGEETQYF,TGTGCCAGCAGTGAATTCGGGGCAGGGGAAGAGACCCAGTACTTC
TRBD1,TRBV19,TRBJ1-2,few,CASSPRTGKTYGYTF,TGTGCCAGTAGTCCTCGGACAGGGAAGACCTATGGCTACACCTTC
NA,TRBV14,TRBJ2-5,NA,CANSQDHPETQYF,TGTGCCAACAGCCAAGATCATCCAGAGACCCAGTACTTC
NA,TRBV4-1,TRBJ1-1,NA,CASSQDLAGANTEAFF,TGCGCCAGCAGCCAAGATTTGGCGGGCGCCAACACTGAAGCTTTCTTT
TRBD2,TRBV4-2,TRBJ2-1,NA,CASSPEGGGAYNEQFF,TGTGCCAGCAGCCCCGAGGGCGGGGGAGCCTACAATGAGCAGTTCTTC
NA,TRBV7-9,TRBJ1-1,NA,CALGRANTEAFF,TGTGCCCTGGGAAGGGCGAACACTGAAGCTTTCTTT
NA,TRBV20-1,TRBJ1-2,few,CSARLTDNHGYTF,TGCAGTGCTAGATTGACAGATAATCATGGCTACACCTTC
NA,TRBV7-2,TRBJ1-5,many,CASSFRGQGSQPQHF,TGTGCCAGCAGCTTTAGGGGCCAGGGTAGTCAGCCCCAGCATTTT
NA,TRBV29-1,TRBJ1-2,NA,CSVETREGYTF,TGCAGCGTTGAAACCAGGGAGGGCTACACCTTC
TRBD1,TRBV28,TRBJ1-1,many,CASSFSDRGGTEAFF,TGTGCCAGCAGTTTCTCGGACAGGGGAGGGACTGAAGCTTTCTTT
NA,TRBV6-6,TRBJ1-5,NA,CASSYSSPYRVDQPQHF,TGTGCCAGCAGTTACTCCTCCCCCTACAGGGTCGATCAGCCCCAGCATTTT
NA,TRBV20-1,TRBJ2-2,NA,CSAPPAGVNTGELFF,TGCAGTGCCCCCCCCGCAGGGGTGAACACCGGGGAGCTGTTTTTT
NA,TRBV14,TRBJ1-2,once,CASSQANVGEGYTF,TGTGCCAGCAGCCAAGCGAACGTCGGTGAAGGCTACACCTTC
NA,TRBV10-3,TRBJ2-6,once,CAIEKTDLSGANVLTF,TGTGCCATCGAAAAAACAGACCTCTCTGGGGCCAACGTCCTGACTTTC
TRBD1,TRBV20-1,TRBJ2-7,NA,CSAPGTEGSVYEQYF,TGCAGTGCTCCCGGGACAGAAGGTTCAGTTTACGAGCAGTACTTC
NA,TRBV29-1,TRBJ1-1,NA,CSVEGKTEAFF,TGCAGCGTTGAGGGTAAGACTGAAGCTTTCTTT
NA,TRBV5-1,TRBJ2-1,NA,CASSLSTPWGNEQFF,TGCGCCAGCAGCTTGTCGACTCCCTGGGGAAATGAGCAGTTCTTC
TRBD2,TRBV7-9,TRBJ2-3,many,CAIPSLGGNTDTQYF,TGTGCCATCCCCTCGTTGGGGGGGAACACAGATACGCAGTATTTT